A single sample gave rise to the 18 T cell receptor beta chains below, sequenced in a study of radiotherapy plus CTLA-4 blockade in lung cancer (dated 2018 in TCRdb). Library preparation used the immunoSEQ multiplex PCR assay. Here the immuneACCESS table is served through TCRdb, limited to in-frame sequences with V and J called. Missing clones are a known gap in these copies; in checked studies unresolved V genes cover under half, and the rest lacks a known reason. The sample yields roughly 100,000 clones; about 85% were counted once. The leading ten clones occupy 2.4% of the sample. The sample in question was peripheral blood, obtained from a patient treated with radiotherapy plus ipilimumab. The receptors originated from a human donor with non-small cell lung cancer that progressed on radiotherapy plus ipilimumab. Some clones in this sample may be carry-over from other donors' samples.

The chain recombines TRBV4-1 with TRBJ2-3; 8 bases map to TRBD2. The CDR3 is 16 residues long. V shed 1 base and J 4 bases; nucleotides not matched to a gene: 7. Germline V gene data show CDR1 as MGHRA and CDR2 as YSYEKL. CDR3 DNA sequence: TGCGCCAGCAGCCAAGCAGAGCGGGGGATGGCAGATACGCAGTATTTT. This encodes CASSQAERGMADTQYF.

The rearrangement uses TRBV19 and TRBJ1-2; no reliable D call. This CDR3 comprises 13 residues. Between the trimmed V and J ends, which lost 10 bases and 8 bases, there was a span of 20 bases. Germline lookup yields CDR1 LNHDA and CDR2 SQIVND (reference sequence). The DNA of the CDR3 is TGTGCCACCAAGTTAGCCGGGGTCTACGGCTACACCTTC. This codes for CATKLAGVYGYTF. The full variable domain, in which reference TRBV19 and TRBJ1-2 provide the parts outside the CDR3, is DGGITQSPKYLFRKEGQNVTLSCEQNLNHDAMYWYRQDPGQGLRLIYYSQIVNDFQKGDIAEGYSVSREKKESFPLTVTSAQKNPTAFYLCATKLAGVYGYTFGSGTRLTVV.

The chain has TRBV5-4 and TRBJ2-7, with no clear D. With 1 base removed from V and 2 bases from J, the gap between germline ends came to 7 bases. Germline V gene lookup returns CDR1 SGHNT and CDR2 YYREEE (reference sequence). The CDR3 spans 13 residues. CDR3 loop: CASSLSGPYEQYF. In DNA form, the CDR3 reads TGTGCCAGCAGCTTGTCGGGTCCCTACGAGCAGTACTTC.

This clone has just one count. This chain uses TRBV25-1 with TRBJ1-1; D remains ambiguous. V dropped 1 base and J dropped 2 bases, with 11 bases sitting between them. The CDR3 length is 15 residues. Germline V gives CDR1 MGHDK, CDR2 SYGVNS. The CDR3 protein is CASSESQVLNTEAFF. CDR3 coding DNA: TGTGCCAGCAGTGAATCGCAGGTTCTAAACACTGAAGCTTTCTTT.

The chain links TRBV9 to TRBJ2-5; 7 positions match TRBD2. CDR1 and CDR2 from the germline V gene are SGDLS and YYNGEE. V shed 2 bases, J shed 0 bases, and the junction held 1 base outside the gene matches. This CDR3 spans 14 amino acids. CDR3 coding DNA: TGTGCCAGCAGCGTGGGGGGGTACCAAGAGACCCAGTACTTC. Amino acid sequence: CASSVGGYQETQYF.

This chain connects TRBV7-2 to TRBJ2-7; perhaps TRBD1 as D (7 bases). The CDR3 extends over 15 amino acids. Germline V gene lookup returns CDR1 SGHTA and CDR2 FQGNSA. The V gene lost 5 bases and the J gene lost 2 bases, with 16 bases spanning the gap. In nucleotides, the CDR3 is TGTGCCAGCAGCCTAAACAGGGGAGGCCCCTACGAGCAGTACTTC. Its translation: CASSLNRGGPYEQYF.

The table lists this clone with a few counts. This chain links TRBV10-3 with TRBJ1-5; D is uncertain. Trimming removed 2 bases at V and 4 bases at J, with 6 bases between. The germline CDR1 and CDR2 sequences are ENHRY and SYGVKD. CDR3 size: 13 residues. The CDR3 region has the DNA TGTGCCATCAGTGAGACCCAAAATCAGCCCCAGCATTTT. It codes for CAISETQNQPQHF.

This chain joins TRBV5-1 and TRBJ2-3; 15 bases line up with TRBD2. Trimming cost V 3 bases and J 2 bases; bases outside gene matches: 4. This CDR3 is built from 17 residues. The germline gives CDR1 SGHRS, CDR2 YFSETQ. The CDR3 loop reads CASSSGTSGGPTDTQYF. CDR3 nucleotides: TGCGCCAGCAGCTCAGGGACTAGCGGGGGGCCCACAGATACGCAGTATTTT.

The chain joins TRBV7-2 to TRBJ2-7; 7 bases line up with TRBD2. The CDR3 length is 14 residues. The V gene's germline CDR1 is SGHTA and CDR2 FQGNSA. V was clipped by 4 bases and J by 9 bases; unmatched bases: 12. CDR3 residues: CASSSSVGERGQYF. CDR3 DNA: TGTGCCAGCAGCTCCTCGGTCGGGGAGCGGGGGCAGTACTTC.

The chain combines TRBV7-2 with TRBJ1-2; 7 nucleotides align to TRBD1. The CDR3 is 18 residues long. V lost 1 base to trimming and J lost 4 bases; unmatched junction nucleotides: 15. The V gene's germline CDR1 is SGHTA and CDR2 FQGNSA. CDR3 loop: CASSLEPARGSLSYGYTF. The CDR3 DNA follows: TGTGCCAGCAGCTTAGAACCGGCCAGGGGGTCGCTATCCTATGGCTACACCTTC. Drawing the rest from reference TRBV7-2 and TRBJ1-2, the complete variable domain is GAGVSQSPSNKVTEKGKDVELRCDPISGHTALYWYRQSLGQGLEFLIYFQGNSAPDKSGLPSDRFSAERTGGSVSTLTIQRTQQEDSAVYLCASSLEPARGSLSYGYTFGSGTRLTVV.

The rearrangement links TRBV5-4 to TRBJ2-7; D could derive from TRBD1 or TRBD2 (5 bases each). This CDR3 contains 14 residues. CDR1 is SGHNT and CDR2 is YYREEE in the germline V gene (reference sequence). The V and J ends lost 4 bases and 12 bases respectively, with 23 bases between them. In DNA form, the CDR3 reads TGTGCCAGCAGCGTAAACCTCGACGGGGCAGGGCCGTACTTC. As protein: CASSVNLDGAGPYF.

The rearrangement joins TRBV7-9 to TRBJ2-5, with 8 bases aligning to TRBD1. The CDR3 runs to 14 residues. J gave up 1 base and V 7 bases, and 5 bases lay outside the gene matches. Germline V gene sequence: CDR1 SEHNR, CDR2 FQNEAQ (reference sequence). The CDR3 sequence is CASTTGTGQETQYF. The CDR3 DNA reads TGTGCCAGCACCACCGGGACAGGCCAAGAGACCCAGTACTTC.

The rearrangement uses TRBV6-5 and TRBJ1-6; possibly TRBD1 for D (5 bases). Trimming took off 7 bases at V and 6 bases at J, with 16 bases between the two ends. Germline CDR1 MNHEY, CDR2 SVGAGI. The CDR3 covers 15 residues. CDR3 sequence reads: CASIQSGGVNSPLHF. The DNA of the CDR3 is TGTGCCAGCATTCAGTCGGGGGGAGTTAATTCACCCCTCCACTTT.

For the CDR3, the DNA is TGTGCTAGTGGTTTGGTACTGGGACTAGCGGGGACCGGGACCTTACACACAGATACGCAGTATTTT. Its protein product is CASGLVLGLAGTGTLHTDTQYF. The V and J genes are TRBV12-5 and TRBJ2-3; TRBD2 aligns across 13 bases. The CDR3 is made up of 22 amino acids. Losses at the gene ends were 0 bases for V and 2 bases for J; bases not matched to a gene: 17. CDR1 and CDR2 (germline): LGHNT, FRNRAP.

In DNA, the CDR3 is TGTGCCAGCAGCTTTAGCGGGGGGGCTCTCACCGGGGAGCTGTTTTTT. Its translation is CASSFSGGALTGELFF. This chain links TRBV5-6 with TRBJ2-2, with 11 bases identical to TRBD2. Unmatched junction bases numbered 4, after V lost 2 bases and J lost 4 bases. Germline V gives CDR1 SGHDT, CDR2 YYEEEE. The CDR3 contains 16 residues.

The chain uses TRBV7-9 and TRBJ1-5, with D possibly TRBD1 on 6 matching bases. Trimming removed 1 base at V and 4 bases at J, with 14 bases between. CDR1 and CDR2 from the germline V gene are SEHNR and FQNEAQ (reference sequence). This CDR3 region has 16 residues. Here the CDR3 DNA reads TGTGCCAGCAGCTTAGAAGGGGAGGGGGGGAATCAGCCCCAGCATTTT. Translated, it gives CASSLEGEGGNQPQHF. The full variable domain, with the rest looked up from reference TRBV7-9 and TRBJ1-5, is DTGVSQNPRHKITKRGQNVTFRCDPISEHNRLYWYRQTLGQGPEFLTYFQNEAQLEKSRLLSDRFSAERPKGSFSTLEIQRTEQGDSAMYLCASSLEGEGGNQPQHFGDGTRLSIL.

The genes are TRBV27 and TRBJ2-5, with TRBD2 identical over 7 bases. The J segment lost 3 bases and the V segment lost 2 bases, leaving 3 bases of the junction unmatched. This CDR3 is 14 amino acids long. In germline, CDR1 is MNHEY, CDR2 SMNVEV (reference sequence). In DNA form, the CDR3 reads TGTGCCAGCAGTTTAGCGGGGAGGGAAGAGACCCAGTACTTC. Its translation: CASSLAGREETQYF.

The V call is TRBV5-1, the J call TRBJ1-2; the D gene is possibly TRBD1 (5 bases). Germline V gene lookup returns CDR1 SGHRS and CDR2 YFSETQ. The CDR3 extends over 14 amino acids. V lost 6 bases and J lost 4, with 16 bases in between. CDR3 nucleotide sequence: TGCGCCAGCAAAAGCCCCACTGGGACCTATGGCTACACCTTC. It specifies CASKSPTGTYGYTF.